The 9 T cell receptor beta chains in this list originate from one sample, sequenced in a study of shared clonotypes between healthy human individuals. Terminally differentiated effector memory CD45RA+ cells were left out of the naive CD8 fraction, which was CD45RO-negative and positively selected for CCR7. Profiled with immunoSEQ multiplex PCR; TCRdb holds only in-frame clones, not every one. The data show about 2 million clones, approximately 95% seen once. The sequenced sample was naive CD8+ T cells sorted from blood. The receptors shown here come from a man between 18 and 29 years old in good health.

As regards this clone: Mismatch with germline at one junction end may stem from a read error. The V call is TRBV9, the J call TRBJ2-1, with 7 bases lining up with TRBD2. CDR1 and CDR2 (germline): SGDLS, YYNGEE. This CDR3 region has 13 residues. DNA for the CDR3: TGTGCCAGCAGCGTAGACGTGGCGGGGGAGCCGTTCTTC. Translation: CASSVDVAGEPFF.

J is TRBJ2-1 and V is TRBV7-6, with unresolved D. The CDR3 is made up of 13 amino acids. The germline gives CDR1 SGHVS, CDR2 FNYEAQ. Trimming cost V 2 bases and J 4 bases, with 6 bases left between them. The CDR3 DNA is TGTGCCAGCAGCTTACCAGATTACAATGAGCAGTTCTTC. Amino acid sequence: CASSLPDYNEQFF.

This clone was seen only a few times. The rearrangement links TRBV29-1 to TRBJ2-7, with 10 bases lining up with TRBD2. V lost 3 bases to trimming and J lost 3 bases; unmatched junction nucleotides: 8. CDR3 length equals 15 residues. Germline V CDR1 and CDR2: SQVTM, ANQGSEA. CDR3 amino acids: CSVEMQREGRYEQYF. CDR3 sequence (DNA): TGCAGCGTTGAGATGCAGCGGGAGGGCCGCTACGAGCAGTACTTC.

The CDR3 DNA reads TGTGCCAGCAGCTTGGGCAGGCCCGGAGCGTACAATGAGCAGTTCTTC. Translation: CASSLGRPGAYNEQFF. V and J are TRBV5-4 and TRBJ2-1, with D hard to call. This CDR3 has 16 amino acids. V was clipped by 0 bases and J by 4 bases, with 14 bases between them. CDR1 and CDR2 from the germline V gene are SGHNT and YYREEE (reference sequence).

The chain employs TRBV9 and TRBJ2-7, with TRBD2 identical over 7 bases. V shed 4 bases and J 5 bases; nucleotides not matched to a gene: 12. The CDR3 contains 15 residues. Germline lookup yields CDR1 SGDLS and CDR2 YYNGEE. This chain's CDR3 is CASSLRGGTANEQYF. CDR3 nucleotide sequence: TGTGCCAGCAGCCTGAGGGGAGGGACGGCGAACGAGCAGTACTTC.

The rearrangement links TRBV19 to TRBJ2-7, with D tentatively TRBD2 (5 bases). The germline V and J ends were trimmed by 0 bases and 6 bases, with 9 bases remaining between them. The CDR3 length is 13 residues. Germline CDR1 LNHDA, CDR2 SQIVND (reference sequence). This chain's CDR3 is CASSIDPEGEQYF. In DNA form, the CDR3 reads TGTGCCAGTAGTATAGATCCCGAGGGCGAGCAGTACTTC. The full variable domain, in which reference TRBV19 and TRBJ2-7 provide the parts outside the CDR3, is DGGITQSPKYLFRKEGQNVTLSCEQNLNHDAMYWYRQDPGQGLRLIYYSQIVNDFQKGDIAEGYSVSREKKESFPLTVTSAQKNPTAFYLCASSIDPEGEQYFGPGTRLTVT.

This sequence joins TRBV20-1 and TRBJ2-7; TRBD1 is a possible D gene (6 bases). The V end was cut by 6 bases, the J end by 6 bases, with 12 bases between. CDR3 length equals 11 residues. Germline V gene data show CDR1 as DFQATT and CDR2 as SNEGSKA (reference sequence). The CDR3 here is CSASTGFEQYF. In nucleotides, the CDR3 is TGCAGTGCCAGTACAGGGTTCGAGCAGTACTTC.

Here the CDR3 DNA reads TGTGCCAGCAGCGCTTCTGGGGTGGCTGAAGCTTTCTTT. This encodes CASSASGVAEAFF. J is TRBJ1-1 and V is TRBV9, with no clear D. The CDR3 is made up of 13 amino acids. The V and J ends lost 3 bases and 6 bases respectively, with 12 bases between them. The germline gives CDR1 SGDLS, CDR2 YYNGEE.

The gene calls are TRBV15 and TRBJ2-7, with D tentatively TRBD1 (5 bases). The germline V gene has CDR1 LNHNV and CDR2 YYDKDF (reference sequence). Trimming removed 4 bases at V and 7 bases at J, with 11 bases between. The CDR3 covers 12 residues. The CDR3 is CATSTTQGEQYF. CDR3 DNA sequence: TGTGCCACCAGCACTACCCAGGGAGAGCAGTACTTC.